This TCR beta chain is from a study of blood T cell repertoires in COVID-19. Study summary: COVID-19 samples collected from the United States, Italy and Spain covered acute and convalescent phases. PBMCs, B-cell-depleted T cells, or T cells provided the cDNA or gDNA that made up the material.

V shed 3 bases, J shed 9 bases, and the junction held 6 bases outside the gene matches. The germline CDR1 and CDR2 sequences are KGHSH and LQKENI. There are 15 residues in the CDR3. During active infection, Seattle patients enrolled and were then monitored through disease. As handled by the study authors: Estimates of nucleated cell counts were drawn from the amplification of reference gene primers. TCRdb keeps only in-frame clones here, not all; method: immunoSEQ multiplex PCR. That table supplies the V and J calls and clone size; D and trimming were determined from the DNA. The sample contains 150,000 to 200,000 clones, roughly 92% of which appear only once.

This clonotype originated in a man aged 25 to 40 with COVID-19, enrolled during active disease. This chain uses TRBV18 with TRBJ1-6; TRBD1 matches 9 bases. The sequencing input was peripheral blood. The CDR3 nucleotides read TGTGCCAGCTCACCGGACAGGGGATACCCTTCACCCCTCCACTTT. Translation: CASSPDRGYPSPLHF.